Presented here are 18 T cell receptor beta chains from one specimen sequenced in a study of monozygotic twins with inflammatory bowel disease. From the 5' RACE reads, TCRdb lists one entry per CDR3 protein and no DNA. The sample has 150,000 to 200,000 distinct CDR3 sequences. The sequenced sample was blood. The receptor set was obtained from a human donor with ulcerative colitis or Crohn's disease, or a healthy co-twin of an affected twin (not recorded which).

The V call is TRBV19, the J call TRBJ2-3; TCRdb calls TRBD1, which cannot be checked without DNA. The CDR3 totals 15 residues. Germline CDR1 and CDR2: LNHDA and SQIVND (reference sequence). CDR3 sequence: CASRPGDRYTDTQYF.

The J gene is TRBJ2-1, the V gene TRBV25-1; no DNA is available, so the TRBD2 call from TCRdb remains unchecked. CDR3 size: 13 residues. Germline-derived CDR1 and CDR2 are MGHDK and SYGVNS. This CDR3 is CASSEREVREQFF.

The rearrangement uses TRBV5-1 and TRBJ2-3; TCRdb's D call, TRBD2, is unchecked because there is no DNA. Germline V CDR1 and CDR2: SGHRS, YFSETQ. The CDR3 consists of 18 residues. Here the CDR3 reads CASSLEPTSGASTDTQYF.

The genes are TRBV15 and TRBJ2-1; the TCRdb call, TRBD1, lacks DNA for checking. The CDR3 runs 15 residues. Germline lookup yields CDR1 LNHNV and CDR2 YYDKDF (reference sequence). CDR3 residues: CATGGPQGPYNEQFF.

CDR3: CASSLWDIAYEQYF. The chain carries TRBV5-5 and TRBJ2-7; the TRBD1 assignment by TCRdb is unverifiable without DNA. The CDR3 runs to 14 residues. Germline V gene sequence: CDR1 SGHKS, CDR2 YYEKEE (reference sequence).

V gene TRBV25-1 combines with J gene TRBJ2-2; with no DNA, the TCRdb D assignment of TRBD2 cannot be verified. Germline assignment: CDR1 MGHDK and CDR2 SYGVNS. The CDR3 is 17 residues long. The CDR3: CASSEYRLAGKTGELFF.

The rearrangement uses TRBV15 and TRBJ2-1; TCRdb names TRBD1, which stays unverified in the absence of DNA. Germline lookup yields CDR1 LNHNV and CDR2 YYDKDF (reference sequence). This CDR3 region has 15 residues. The CDR3 protein is CATIRDTLSYNEQFF.

CDR3 protein: CSAKDGGSRTDTQYF. This chain joins TRBV20-1 and TRBJ2-3; TCRdb returns TRBD1, unconfirmable since there is no DNA. This CDR3 spans 15 amino acids. Germline values: CDR1 DFQATT, CDR2 SNEGSKA (reference sequence).

The gene calls are TRBV28 and TRBJ2-3; TCRdb calls TRBD2, which cannot be checked without DNA. CDR3 size: 16 residues. CDR1 is MDHEN, CDR2 SYDVKM, per germline. The CDR3 spells CASSPGTSGYTDTQYF.

The chain is built from TRBV29-1 and TRBJ2-1; absent DNA, TCRdb's TRBD1 call cannot be checked. This CDR3 has 13 residues. Germline V CDR1 and CDR2: SQVTM, ANQGSEA. CDR3 in amino acids: CSGDRGQGNEQFF.

The rearrangement uses TRBV5-1 and TRBJ2-5. Germline V gives CDR1 SGHRS, CDR2 YFSETQ. The CDR3 spans 13 residues. CDR3 in amino acids: CASSLFTQETQYF.

The chain recombines TRBV12-3 or TRBV12-4 with TRBJ1-2; lacking DNA, the TRBD1 call made by TCRdb goes unchecked. This CDR3 spans 14 amino acids. The CDR3 region is CASSFRQGSYGYTF.

The CDR3 loop reads CAWSVRDSAFF. The chain has TRBV30 and TRBJ1-1. The CDR3 is 11 residues long. CDR1 and CDR2 from the germline V gene are GTSNPN and SVGIG (reference sequence).

This chain joins TRBV10-3 and TRBJ1-1. From germline, CDR1 is ENHRY and CDR2 SYGVKD. This CDR3 is built from 13 residues. The CDR3 sequence is CAISWTVNTEAFF.

The J gene is TRBJ2-6, the V gene TRBV5-1; TCRdb names TRBD1, which stays unverified in the absence of DNA. The CDR3 is 16 residues long. Germline V gene sequence: CDR1 SGHRS, CDR2 YFSETQ. CDR3 in amino acids: CASSLDRGQRANVLTF.

The V and J genes are TRBV25-1 and TRBJ2-1. Germline loops: CDR1 MGHDK, CDR2 SYGVNS. This CDR3 has 15 amino acids. The CDR3 region is CASSQSGGPYNEQFF.

The gene calls are TRBV20-1 and TRBJ2-1; TCRdb indicates TRBD2, and absent DNA this call remains unverified. Looked up from germline, CDR1 is DFQATT and CDR2 is SNEGSKA (reference sequence). The CDR3 consists of 17 residues. CDR3 sequence reads: CSARGLAGGLPLNEQFF.

The chain uses TRBV9 and TRBJ1-2. The CDR3 is 16 residues long. Looked up from germline, CDR1 is SGDLS and CDR2 is YYNGEE. The CDR3 sequence: CASSATTFSGRYGYTF.